Listed below are T cell receptor beta chains from one sample, sequenced in a study of blood T cell repertoires in COVID-19. TCRdb's table, derived via immunoSEQ multiplex PCR, lists solely in-frame clones and lacks some. The sample lists 110,000 to 150,000 clones, around 86% occurring once. The sequenced material came from PBMCs or T cells enriched from blood (not recorded which). Receptor source: a man between 60 and 70 years old who had recovered from COVID-19. Each CDR3 is given with its conserved first and last residue. A D gene is named only where the DNA matches it firmly. Size tells how often a clone was seen (once, few, many) or the class of an expanded clone, and some rows leave it out.

-	-	TRBV2	16	TRBJ1-4	TGTGCCAGCACCGTAGGGGCGGCTGCAACTAATGAAAAACTGTTTTTT	CASTVGAAATNEKLFF
-	TRBD2	TRBV7-8	15	TRBJ2-1	TGTGCCAGCAGTTTTAGCGGGGACCCCTACAATGAGCAGTTCTTC	CASSFSGDPYNEQFF
-	-	TRBV29-1	14	TRBJ2-2	TGCAGCGTGGCGACCGGGTCCAACACCGGGGAGCTGTTTTTT	CSVATGSNTGELFF
-	TRBD2	TRBV7-3	15	TRBJ2-6	TGTGCCAGCAGCAATAGCGGGAAGGGGGCCAACGTCCTGACTTTC	CASSNSGKGANVLTF
-	TRBD2	TRBV29-1	13	TRBJ2-7	TGCAGCGTTGTGAGTAGCGGGGCCGACGAGCAGTACTTC	CSVVSSGADEQYF
-	-	TRBV4-1	14	TRBJ2-2	TGCGCCAGCAGCCAAGGGGGGGACGGCGGGGAGCTGTTTTTT	CASSQGGDGGELFF
-	-	TRBV9	14	TRBJ1-5	TGTGCCAGCAGCGTAGGAACTGGAGTTCAGCCCCAGCATTTT	CASSVGTGVQPQHF
-	TRBD2	TRBV7-8	18	TRBJ2-5	TGTGCCAGCAGCCGAGAACAAACTAGCGGGGGGGCGTGGGAGACCCAGTACTTC	CASSREQTSGGAWETQYF
-	-	TRBV7-2	16	TRBJ2-1	TGTGCCAGCAGCTTAAGCGGCCTGCTTCCGGGGAATGAGCAGTTCTTC	CASSLSGLLPGNEQFF
-	-	TRBV2	13	TRBJ1-1	TGTGCCAGCATCCACAGGAGAGACACTGAAGCTTTCTTT	CASIHRRDTEAFF
-	-	TRBV6-4	13	TRBJ2-2	TGTGCCAGCAGTGACTCTAGCACCGGGGAGCTGTTTTTT	CASSDSSTGELFF
-	TRBD2	TRBV5-1	15	TRBJ2-5	TGCGCCAGCAGCTCGGTAGGCGGGGGGCCAGAGACCCAGTACTTC	CASSSVGGGPETQYF
-	TRBD2	TRBV7-6	16	TRBJ2-7	TGTGCCAGCAGCCGCCCGGCTAGCGGCCTGTTCTACGAGCAGTACTTC	CASSRPASGLFYEQYF
few	-	TRBV5-1	15	TRBJ1-5	TGCGCCAGCCCGCTGGTGGCAGGGGGCAATCAGCCCCAGCATTTT	CASPLVAGGNQPQHF
-	TRBD2	TRBV9	15	TRBJ2-3	TGTGCCAGCAGCGAACGGTTAGCGGGGGGAAATACGCAGTATTTT	CASSERLAGGNTQYF
once	-	TRBV4-2	11	TRBJ2-5	TGTGCCAGCAGCCAAGATAGGGGCCTGAACTTC	CASSQDRGLNF
-	-	TRBV5-1	15	TRBJ1-6	TGCGCCAGCAGCTTGGCCCCAGGGTATAATTCACCCCTCCACTTT	CASSLAPGYNSPLHF
-	-	TRBV21-1	13	TRBJ2-5	TGTGCCCCTTCCGGGAAGGGCCAAGAGACCCAGTACTTC	CAPSGKGQETQYF
-	-	TRBV5-8	14	TRBJ2-7	TGTGCCAGCAGCTTGTTTTCAGTCGTGGGCAGCTGGTACTTC	CASSLFSVVGSWYF
-	-	TRBV4-1	15	TRBJ1-4	TGCGCCAGCAGCCAAATGCAGGGCTTTGATGAAAAACTGTTTTTT	CASSQMQGFDEKLFF
few	-	TRBV27	16	TRBJ2-7	TGTGCCAGCAGTCCCCTCACGAACGGGGGGCTCTACGAGCAGTACTTC	CASSPLTNGGLYEQYF
-	-	TRBV3-1/TRBV3-2	13	TRBJ2-7	TGTGCCAGCAGCCTGAACCGCGGCTACGAGCAGTACTTC	CASSLNRGYEQYF
-	-	TRBV24-1	17	TRBJ2-5	TGTGCCACCAGTGAACCCACGGGCGGGCGAGGTTTGGAGACCCAGTACTTC	CATSEPTGGRGLETQYF
-	TRBD2	TRBV11-1	15	TRBJ2-3	TGTGCCAGCAGCTCCCGTCAGGGACTAGGTAATACGCAGTATTTT	CASSSRQGLGNTQYF
-	-	TRBV3-1/TRBV3-2	15	TRBJ1-5	TGTGCCAGCAGTCCACAGGGTAATAGCAATCAGCCCCAGCATTTT	CASSPQGNSNQPQHF
-	-	TRBV6-5	14	TRBJ1-6	TGTGCCAGCAGGGGGAGCTCCTATAATTCACCCCTCCACTTT	CASRGSSYNSPLHF
-	TRBD1	TRBV7-9	15	TRBJ2-5	TGTGCCAGCAGCCTTGGACAGGTGGCCCGAGGGACCCAGTACTTC	CASSLGQVARGTQYF
-	-	TRBV5-8	14	TRBJ1-6	TGTGCCAGCAGCTCCCACCGGGGTGATTCACCCCTCCACTTT	CASSSHRGDSPLHF
-	-	TRBV20-1	11	TRBJ1-1	TGCAGTGCTACACGGGCCGGGGGAGCTTTCTTT	CSATRAGGAFF
once	-	TRBV7-6	16	TRBJ2-1	TGTGCCAGCAGCCCGACAGGTTCTAGCTCCTACAATGAGCAGTTCTTC	CASSPTGSSSYNEQFF
-	TRBD1	TRBV4-2	17	TRBJ1-4	TGTGCCAGCAGCCAAGATTCCGGGACAGCGGGTAATGAAAAACTGTTTTTT	CASSQDSGTAGNEKLFF
-	-	TRBV4-1	17	TRBJ2-1	TGCGCCAGCAGCCAAAAGGGCCGGAGGGGCTCCTACAATGAGCAGTTCTTC	CASSQKGRRGSYNEQFF
few	TRBD2	TRBV24-1	16	TRBJ2-5	TGTGCCACCAGTGAAGCGCGGGAGGCCTTCGAGGAGACCCAGTACTTC	CATSEAREAFEETQYF
-	TRBD1	TRBV29-1	14	TRBJ2-1	TGCAGCGTTGTTAGGGGGCAGGCGGACAATGAGCAGTTCTTC	CSVVRGQADNEQFF
-	TRBD1	TRBV19	15	TRBJ1-5	TGTGCCAGTAGAAAGGGGACAGGGCGCAATCAGCCCCAGCATTTT	CASRKGTGRNQPQHF
-	TRBD1	TRBV27	13	TRBJ2-7	TGTGCCAGCAGTTTAGGGGACAGGTACGAGCAGTACTTC	CASSLGDRYEQYF
-	TRBD1	TRBV2	16	TRBJ2-7	TGTGCCAGCAGTGAAACGAGGGACAGGGGGCTTAATGAGCAGTACTTC	CASSETRDRGLNEQYF
-	TRBD1	TRBV6-5	15	TRBJ2-2	TGTGCCAGCACCCCGACAGGGCCGATCACCGGGGAGCTGTTTTTT	CASTPTGPITGELFF
-	-	TRBV19	16	TRBJ2-2	TGTGCCAGTAGTGCCTCCCCCGGGAGGAACACCGGGGAGCTGTTTTTT	CASSASPGRNTGELFF
-	-	TRBV5-1	16	TRBJ1-6	TGCGCCAGCAGCTCTCGGACAGACAGCTATAATTCACCCCTCCACTTT	CASSSRTDSYNSPLHF
-	-	TRBV7-6	12	TRBJ1-1	TGTGCCAGCGGGGCTATGAACACTGAAGCTTTCTTT	CASGAMNTEAFF